The rows below give T cell receptor beta chains drawn from one sample of a study of blood T cell repertoires in COVID-19. The data were produced by immunoSEQ multiplex PCR, yet TCRdb's version contains in-frame clones alone and is incomplete. The sample has roughly 180,000 clones; approximately 88% are singletons. Material for sequencing was PBMCs or T cells enriched from blood (not recorded which). The origin of the receptors is a woman aged 55-69 years who had recovered from COVID-19. The CDR3 runs from the conserved cysteine through the conserved F or W. A D gene is named only where the DNA matches it firmly. Not all rows give a size; the values are once, few, many and, for expanded clones, a class.

j_call,cdr3_length,clone_size,d_call,v_call,cdr3_nt,cdr3_aa
TRBJ2-2,14,-,TRBD2,TRBV20-1,TGCAGTGCTAGTCGACTAGCGGACACCGGGGAGCTGTTTTTT,CSASRLADTGELFF
TRBJ2-1,15,-,-,TRBV7-8,TGTGCCAGCCGGGGCCCCGGGAGCCCCTACAATGAGCAGTTCTTC,CASRGPGSPYNEQFF
TRBJ1-5,14,few,-,TRBV27,TGTGCCAGCAGGCAGGGATACGGAAATCAGCCCCAGCATTTT,CASRQGYGNQPQHF
TRBJ2-5,12,few,-,TRBV2,TGTGCCAGCAGTGATGTAGAGGAGACCCAGTACTTC,CASSDVEETQYF
TRBJ1-6,13,-,TRBD1,TRBV10-3,TGTGCCACTGGGACAGGGGATAATTCACCCCTCCACTTT,CATGTGDNSPLHF
TRBJ2-1,15,-,-,TRBV3-1/TRBV3-2,TGTGCCAGCAGCCAAGATTACAGCTCCTACAATGAGCAGTTCTTC,CASSQDYSSYNEQFF
TRBJ1-4,15,-,TRBD1,TRBV5-1,TGCGCCAGCAGCCATGGACAGGGCCCCTTTGAAAAACTGTTTTTT,CASSHGQGPFEKLFF
TRBJ2-2,15,-,TRBD2,TRBV7-3,TGTGCCAGCAGCTCCGGGACTAGCGACACCGGGGAGCTGTTTTTT,CASSSGTSDTGELFF
TRBJ2-3,16,once,TRBD1,TRBV20-1,TGCAGTGCTAGTAGGATTGGGCAGGGGGTAACAGATACGCAGTATTTT,CSASRIGQGVTDTQYF
TRBJ2-7,15,-,TRBD1,TRBV2,TGTGCCAGCAGTGAATGGGACAGGGAGGTTGGCGAGCAGTACTTC,CASSEWDREVGEQYF
TRBJ1-1,13,once,-,TRBV6-2/TRBV6-3,TGTGCCAGCAGTTACTCGGGGGCTCCTACAACTTTCTTT,CASSYSGAPTTFF
TRBJ1-3,15,-,-,TRBV2,TGTGCCAGCAGGGTGGAGACGGCGCCCGGAAACACCATATATTTT,CASRVETAPGNTIYF
TRBJ1-2,14,-,TRBD1,TRBV29-1,TGCAGCGTGCACAGGGGATCCCCTAACTATGGCTACACCTTC,CSVHRGSPNYGYTF
TRBJ1-4,18,-,-,TRBV6-9,TGTGCCAGCAGTTATCGGGGAGCCCCCGGGACACGCCGCAGAGAACTGTTTTTT,CASSYRGAPGTRRRELFF
TRBJ2-3,15,-,TRBD2,TRBV7-8,TGTGCCAGCAGCTTCGGACTAGCGGGCACAGATACGCAGTATTTT,CASSFGLAGTDTQYF
TRBJ2-3,12,-,-,TRBV13,TGTGCCAGCAGCTCGCGATTCGATACGCAGTATTTT,CASSSRFDTQYF
TRBJ1-2,14,-,TRBD1,TRBV5-4,TGTGCCAGCAGCCAACCACAGGGGAAAGAGGGCTACACCTTC,CASSQPQGKEGYTF
TRBJ1-4,14,few,-,TRBV7-8,TGTGCCAGCAGCTTAGGGTCCGGGAATGAAAAACTGTTTTTT,CASSLGSGNEKLFF
TRBJ2-4,13,-,-,TRBV18,TGTGCCAGCTCAAAGGTCGCGAGGGACATTCAGTACTTC,CASSKVARDIQYF
TRBJ1-1,12,-,-,TRBV9,TGTGCCAGCAGCGTTATGAACGGGGAAGCTTTCTTT,CASSVMNGEAFF
TRBJ1-5,13,-,-,TRBV29-1,TGCAGCGTTGTTACTAACAGCGGTCAGCCCCAGCATTTT,CSVVTNSGQPQHF
TRBJ2-3,14,-,TRBD2,TRBV6-5,TGTGCCAGCAGTTACGGCCAGGGAGGGGATACGCAGTATTTT,CASSYGQGGDTQYF
TRBJ1-2,18,once,TRBD1,TRBV9,TGTGCCAGCAGCGGACCCTCTGGACAGGGAGGATCTAACTATGGCTACACCTTC,CASSGPSGQGGSNYGYTF
TRBJ2-3,15,-,TRBD2,TRBV7-7,TGTGCCAGCAGCGAAAAGCCTAGCGGGGTCGATACGCAGTATTTT,CASSEKPSGVDTQYF
TRBJ1-5,16,-,-,TRBV28,TGTGCCAGCAGTTTAGTGTCTCCAAAAGTAGAAAAGCCCCAGCATTTT,CASSLVSPKVEKPQHF
TRBJ2-7,16,-,TRBD1,TRBV11-2,TGTGCCAGCAGCTTAGGTACGGGACAGGGCTCCTACGAGCAGTACTTC,CASSLGTGQGSYEQYF
TRBJ1-5,15,once,-,TRBV27,TGTGCCAGCAGTTTCTTCAGCAGCGGCAATCAGCCCCAGCATTTT,CASSFFSSGNQPQHF
TRBJ2-1,15,-,TRBD2,TRBV18,TGTGCCAGCTCGCCCGGGACTAGCGGGAACAATGAGCAGTTCTTC,CASSPGTSGNNEQFF
TRBJ1-6,15,-,-,TRBV3-1/TRBV3-2,TGTGCCAGCAGCCAAGCGGTCAGCGGTAGGTCACCCCTCCACTTT,CASSQAVSGRSPLHF
TRBJ1-1,12,few,-,TRBV19,TGTGCCAGTAGTGAGGGTCGGACTGAAGCTTTCTTT,CASSEGRTEAFF
TRBJ2-1,13,-,TRBD1,TRBV6-5,TGTGCCAGCAGGCGGACAGGGCTTAATGAGCAGTTCTTC,CASRRTGLNEQFF
TRBJ1-1,15,-,-,TRBV5-1,TGCGCCAGCGCATTCATGGGTGTCGGGGTCACTGAAGCTTTCTTT,CASAFMGVGVTEAFF
TRBJ1-1,18,-,-,TRBV30,TGTGCCTGGAGTGTACCCGGACAGTCCGGGGGGGACGACACTGAAGCTTTCTTT,CAWSVPGQSGGDDTEAFF
TRBJ2-1,15,-,TRBD2,TRBV18,TGTGCCAGCTCACCACTAGCGGGAGATTACAATGAGCAGTTCTTC,CASSPLAGDYNEQFF
TRBJ1-1,14,-,-,TRBV5-1,TGCGCCAGCACATCGGGGACTTCAGGGACTGAAGCTTTCTTT,CASTSGTSGTEAFF
TRBJ2-3,19,-,TRBD2,TRBV5-1,TGCGCCAGCAGCCCACGACCTAATGGGGTGGGACTAGCGACAGATACGCAGTATTTT,CASSPRPNGVGLATDTQYF
TRBJ2-7,16,few,TRBD2,TRBV15,TGTGCCACCAGCAGAGATCGATATGGCGGGAGATACGAGCAGTACTTC,CATSRDRYGGRYEQYF
TRBJ2-3,13,-,TRBD2,TRBV28,TGTGCCAGCAGACGGGAGGGAGCAGATACGCAGTATTTT,CASRREGADTQYF
TRBJ2-5,16,-,TRBD1,TRBV24-1,TGTGCCACCAGTGATACCACCAGGGGGCATGGAGAGACCCAGTACTTC,CATSDTTRGHGETQYF
TRBJ2-3,14,-,-,TRBV28,TGTGCCAGCAGTTTCTTACAGGATCCCCCTACGCAGTATTTT,CASSFLQDPPTQYF
TRBJ2-7,15,-,-,TRBV28,TGTGCCAGCACCTCCCAAGGCGGCGGTTCCTACGAGCAGTACTTC,CASTSQGGGSYEQYF
TRBJ1-1,14,-,-,TRBV5-6,TGTGCCAGCAGCTTTAGACAGTCGGACACTGAAGCTTTCTTT,CASSFRQSDTEAFF
TRBJ1-2,15,-,-,TRBV5-1,TGCGCCAGCAGCTTGGAGGGGAGGGGTCTCGATGGCTACACCTTC,CASSLEGRGLDGYTF
TRBJ1-3,12,-,-,TRBV2,TGTGCCACCTCAGGCTCTGGAAACACCATATATTTT,CATSGSGNTIYF
TRBJ2-3,15,-,TRBD1,TRBV9,TGTGCCAGCAGCCCTCCAGGGGGCGGTGCAGATACGCAGTATTTT,CASSPPGGGADTQYF
TRBJ1-1,16,-,TRBD1,TRBV6-2/TRBV6-3,TGTGCCAGCAGTTACCCGAGGGACAGTATGAACACTGAAGCTTTCTTT,CASSYPRDSMNTEAFF
TRBJ2-6,16,once,-,TRBV27,TGTGCCAGCAGCCAGACTCCAGGGGCTGGGGCCAACGTCCTGACTTTC,CASSQTPGAGANVLTF